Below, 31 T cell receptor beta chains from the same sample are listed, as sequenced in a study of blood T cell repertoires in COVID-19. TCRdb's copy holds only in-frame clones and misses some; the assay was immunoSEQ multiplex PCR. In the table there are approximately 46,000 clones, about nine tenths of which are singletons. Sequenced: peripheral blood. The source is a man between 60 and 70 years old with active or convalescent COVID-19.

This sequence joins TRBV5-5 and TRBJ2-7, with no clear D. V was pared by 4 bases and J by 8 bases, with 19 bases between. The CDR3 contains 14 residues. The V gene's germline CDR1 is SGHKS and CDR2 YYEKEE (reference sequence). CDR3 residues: CASSNPTGALKQYF. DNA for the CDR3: TGTGCCAGCAGCAATCCTACGGGTGCCCTCAAGCAGTACTTC.

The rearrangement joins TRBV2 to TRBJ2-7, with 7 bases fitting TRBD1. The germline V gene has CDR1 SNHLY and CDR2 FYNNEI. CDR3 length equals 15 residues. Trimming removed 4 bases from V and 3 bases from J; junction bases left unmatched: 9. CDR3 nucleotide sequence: TGTGCCAGCAGTGTAGGACAGGCCCTTATCTACGAGCAGTACTTC. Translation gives CASSVGQALIYEQYF.

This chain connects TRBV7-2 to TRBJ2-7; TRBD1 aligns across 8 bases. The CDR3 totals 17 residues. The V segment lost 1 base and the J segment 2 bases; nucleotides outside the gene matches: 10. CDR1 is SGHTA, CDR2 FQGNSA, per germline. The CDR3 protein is CASSLGTDRVYPYEQYF. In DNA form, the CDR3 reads TGTGCCAGCAGCTTAGGAACGGACAGGGTTTACCCCTACGAGCAGTACTTC.

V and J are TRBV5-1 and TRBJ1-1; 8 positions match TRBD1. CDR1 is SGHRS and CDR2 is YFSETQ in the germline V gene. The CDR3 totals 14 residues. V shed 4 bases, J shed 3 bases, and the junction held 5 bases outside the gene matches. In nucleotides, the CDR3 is TGCGCCAGCAGCCTACAGGGGGACTACACTGAAGCTTTCTTT. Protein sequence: CASSLQGDYTEAFF. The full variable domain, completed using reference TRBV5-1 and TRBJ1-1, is KAGVTQTPRYLIKTRGQQVTLSCSPISGHRSVSWYQQTPGQGLQFLFEYFSETQRNKGNFPGRFSGRQFSNSRSEMNVSTLELGDSALYLCASSLQGDYTEAFFGQGTRLTVV.

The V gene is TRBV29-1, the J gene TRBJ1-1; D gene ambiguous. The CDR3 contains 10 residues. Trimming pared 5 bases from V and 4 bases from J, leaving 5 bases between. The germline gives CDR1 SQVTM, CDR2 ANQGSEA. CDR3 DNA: TGCAGCGTTCAGGTCACTGAAGCTTTCTTT. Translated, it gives CSVQVTEAFF.

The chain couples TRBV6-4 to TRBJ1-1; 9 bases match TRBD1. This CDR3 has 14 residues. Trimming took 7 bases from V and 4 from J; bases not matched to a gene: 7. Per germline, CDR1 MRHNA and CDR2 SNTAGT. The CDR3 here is CASTYRGQATEAFF. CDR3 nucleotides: TGTGCCAGCACCTACAGGGGGCAGGCCACTGAAGCTTTCTTT.

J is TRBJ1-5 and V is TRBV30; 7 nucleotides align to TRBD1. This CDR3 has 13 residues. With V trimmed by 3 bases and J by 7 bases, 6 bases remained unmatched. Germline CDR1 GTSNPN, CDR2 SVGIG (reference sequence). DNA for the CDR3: TGTGCCTGGAGACAGGGGATGGGACAGCCCCAGCATTTT. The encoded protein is CAWRQGMGQPQHF.

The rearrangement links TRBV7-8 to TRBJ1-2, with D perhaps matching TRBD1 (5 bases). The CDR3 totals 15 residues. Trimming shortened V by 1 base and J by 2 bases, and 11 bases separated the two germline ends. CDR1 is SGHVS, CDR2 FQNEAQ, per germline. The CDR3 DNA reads TGTGCCAGCAGCTTAGAAGGGCAGGGAAACTATGGCTACACCTTC. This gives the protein CASSLEGQGNYGYTF.

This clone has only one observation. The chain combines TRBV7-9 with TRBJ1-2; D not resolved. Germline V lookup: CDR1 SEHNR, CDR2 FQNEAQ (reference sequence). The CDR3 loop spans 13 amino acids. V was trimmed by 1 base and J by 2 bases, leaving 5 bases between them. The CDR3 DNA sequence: TGTGCCAGCAGCTTAGACAGCAACTATGGCTACACCTTC. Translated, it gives CASSLDSNYGYTF.

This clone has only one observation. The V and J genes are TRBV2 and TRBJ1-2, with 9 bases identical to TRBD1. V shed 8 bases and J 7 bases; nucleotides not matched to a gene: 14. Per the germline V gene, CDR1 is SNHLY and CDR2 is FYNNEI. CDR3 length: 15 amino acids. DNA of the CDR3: TGTGCCAGCGGCCGGGACAGGGATGAACTTAGTGGCTACACCTTC. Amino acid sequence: CASGRDRDELSGYTF.

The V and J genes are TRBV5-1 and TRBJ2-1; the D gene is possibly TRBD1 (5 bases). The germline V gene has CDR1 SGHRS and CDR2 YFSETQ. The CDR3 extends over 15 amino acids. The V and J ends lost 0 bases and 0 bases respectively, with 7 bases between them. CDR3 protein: CASSLGTGSYNEQFF. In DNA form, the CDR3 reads TGCGCCAGCAGCTTGGGAACAGGCTCCTACAATGAGCAGTTCTTC.

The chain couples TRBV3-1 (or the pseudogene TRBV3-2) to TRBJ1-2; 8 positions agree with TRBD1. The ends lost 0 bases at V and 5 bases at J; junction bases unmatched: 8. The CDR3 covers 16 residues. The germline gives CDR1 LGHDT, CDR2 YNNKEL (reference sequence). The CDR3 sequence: CASSQEGSGGWYGYTF. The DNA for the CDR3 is TGTGCCAGCAGCCAAGAGGGGTCAGGGGGCTGGTATGGCTACACCTTC.

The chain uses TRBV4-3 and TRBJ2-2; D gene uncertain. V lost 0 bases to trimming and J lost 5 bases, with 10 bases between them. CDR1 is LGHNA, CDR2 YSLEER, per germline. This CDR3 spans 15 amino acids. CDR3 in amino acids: CASSQDVRLTGELFF. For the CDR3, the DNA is TGCGCCAGCAGCCAAGACGTCAGATTGACCGGGGAGCTGTTTTTT.

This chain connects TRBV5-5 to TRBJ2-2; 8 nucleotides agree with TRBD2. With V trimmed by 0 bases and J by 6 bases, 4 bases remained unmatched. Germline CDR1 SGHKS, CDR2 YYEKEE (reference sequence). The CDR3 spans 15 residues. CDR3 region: CASSLETSDAGELFF. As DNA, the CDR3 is TGTGCCAGCAGCTTGGAGACTAGCGATGCCGGGGAGCTGTTTTTT.

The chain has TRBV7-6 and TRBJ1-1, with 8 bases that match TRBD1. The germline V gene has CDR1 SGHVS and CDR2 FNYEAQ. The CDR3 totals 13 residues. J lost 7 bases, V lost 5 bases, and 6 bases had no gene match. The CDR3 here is CASSHGTGDEAFF. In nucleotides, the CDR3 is TGTGCCAGCAGCCACGGGACAGGCGATGAAGCTTTCTTT.

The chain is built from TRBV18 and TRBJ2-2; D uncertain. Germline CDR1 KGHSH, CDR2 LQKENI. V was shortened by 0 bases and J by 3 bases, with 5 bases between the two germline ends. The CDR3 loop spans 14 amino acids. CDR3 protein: CASSPPSDTGELFF. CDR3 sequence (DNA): TGTGCCAGCTCACCACCGTCCGACACCGGGGAGCTGTTTTTT.

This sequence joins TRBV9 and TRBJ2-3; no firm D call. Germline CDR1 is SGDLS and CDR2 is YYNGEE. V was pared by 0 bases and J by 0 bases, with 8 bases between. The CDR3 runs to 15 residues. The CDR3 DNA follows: TGTGCCAGCAGCGTAGCCCCCACTAGCACAGATACGCAGTATTTT. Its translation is CASSVAPTSTDTQYF. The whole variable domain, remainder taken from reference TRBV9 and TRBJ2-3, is DSGVTQTPKHLITATGQRVTLRCSPRSGDLSVYWYQQSLDQGLQFLIQYYNGEERAKGNILERFSAQQFPDLHSELNLSSLELGDSALYFCASSVAPTSTDTQYFGPGTRLTVL.

This CDR3 is CASSPSPDTQYF. The CDR3 nucleotides are TGTGCCAGCAGCCCTTCCCCAGATACGCAGTATTTT. The chain recombines TRBV27 with TRBJ2-3; D call uncertain. CDR3 length: 12 amino acids. Germline loops: CDR1 MNHEY, CDR2 SMNVEV (reference sequence). V lost 6 bases to trimming and J lost 4 bases, with 8 bases between them.

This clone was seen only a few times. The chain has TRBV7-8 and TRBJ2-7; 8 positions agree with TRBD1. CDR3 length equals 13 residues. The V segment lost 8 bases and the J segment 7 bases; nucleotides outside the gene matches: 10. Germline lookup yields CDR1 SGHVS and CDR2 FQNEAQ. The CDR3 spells CASRTGNSGEQYF. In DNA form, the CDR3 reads TGTGCCAGCCGGACAGGGAATTCGGGGGAGCAGTACTTC.

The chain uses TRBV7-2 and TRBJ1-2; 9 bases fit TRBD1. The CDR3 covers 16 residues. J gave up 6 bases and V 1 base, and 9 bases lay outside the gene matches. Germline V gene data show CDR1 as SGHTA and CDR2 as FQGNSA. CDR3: CASSLGGVGTGNGYTF. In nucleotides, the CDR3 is TGTGCCAGCAGCTTAGGGGGGGTCGGGACAGGGAATGGCTACACCTTC.

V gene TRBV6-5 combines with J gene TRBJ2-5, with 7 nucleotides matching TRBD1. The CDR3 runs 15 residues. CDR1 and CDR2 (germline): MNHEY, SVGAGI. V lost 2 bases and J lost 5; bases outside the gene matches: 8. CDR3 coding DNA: TGTGCCAGCAGTTACACTCTTAGCAGGGGGGAGACCCAGTACTTC. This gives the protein CASSYTLSRGETQYF.

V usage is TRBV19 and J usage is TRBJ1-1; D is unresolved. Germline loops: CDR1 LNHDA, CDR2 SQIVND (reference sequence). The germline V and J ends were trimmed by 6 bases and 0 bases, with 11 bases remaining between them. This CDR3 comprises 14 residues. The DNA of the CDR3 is TGTGCCAGTAGCGAGACTACGTTGAACACTGAAGCTTTCTTT. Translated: CASSETTLNTEAFF.

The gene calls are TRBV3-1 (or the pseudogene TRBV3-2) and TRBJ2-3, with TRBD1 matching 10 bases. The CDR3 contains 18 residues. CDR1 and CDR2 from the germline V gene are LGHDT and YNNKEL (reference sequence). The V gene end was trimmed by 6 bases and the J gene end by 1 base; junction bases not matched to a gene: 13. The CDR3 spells CASRPRDRGVLGTDTQYF. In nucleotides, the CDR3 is TGTGCCAGCAGGCCCCGGGACAGGGGTGTACTGGGCACAGATACGCAGTATTTT.

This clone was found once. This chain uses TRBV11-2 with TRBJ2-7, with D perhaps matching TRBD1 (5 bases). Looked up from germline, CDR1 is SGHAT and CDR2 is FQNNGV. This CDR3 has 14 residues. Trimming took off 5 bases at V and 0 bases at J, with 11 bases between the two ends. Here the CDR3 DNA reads TGTGCCAGCAGCCCTAACCAGGGCTCCTACGAGCAGTACTTC. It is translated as CASSPNQGSYEQYF.

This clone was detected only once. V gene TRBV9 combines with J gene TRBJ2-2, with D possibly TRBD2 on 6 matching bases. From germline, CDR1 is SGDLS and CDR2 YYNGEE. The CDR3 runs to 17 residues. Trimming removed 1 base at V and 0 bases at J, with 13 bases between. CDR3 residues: CASSVRREKANTGELFF. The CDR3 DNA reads TGTGCCAGCAGCGTACGACGGGAGAAAGCGAACACCGGGGAGCTGTTTTTT.

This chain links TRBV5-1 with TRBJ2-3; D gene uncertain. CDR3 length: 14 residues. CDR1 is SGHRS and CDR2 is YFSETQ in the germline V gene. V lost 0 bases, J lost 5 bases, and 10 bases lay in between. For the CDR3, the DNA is TGCGCCAGCAGCTTGGTAGCTTCGGGAGATACGCAGTATTTT. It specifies CASSLVASGDTQYF. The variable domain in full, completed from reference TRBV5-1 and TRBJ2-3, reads KAGVTQTPRYLIKTRGQQVTLSCSPISGHRSVSWYQQTPGQGLQFLFEYFSETQRNKGNFPGRFSGRQFSNSRSEMNVSTLELGDSALYLCASSLVASGDTQYFGPGTRLTVL.

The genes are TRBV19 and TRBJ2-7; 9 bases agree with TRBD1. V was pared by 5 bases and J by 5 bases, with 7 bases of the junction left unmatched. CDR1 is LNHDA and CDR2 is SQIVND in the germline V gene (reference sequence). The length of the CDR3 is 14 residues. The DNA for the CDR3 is TGTGCCAGTAGTCCCGGGACAGGGTACCACGAGCAGTACTTC. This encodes CASSPGTGYHEQYF.

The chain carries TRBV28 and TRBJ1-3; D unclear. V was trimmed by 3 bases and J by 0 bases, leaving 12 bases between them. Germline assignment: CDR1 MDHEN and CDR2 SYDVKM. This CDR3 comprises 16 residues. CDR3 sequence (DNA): TGTGCCAGCAGTTTTGCCGTGATGAGCTCTGGAAACACCATATATTTT. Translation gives CASSFAVMSSGNTIYF.

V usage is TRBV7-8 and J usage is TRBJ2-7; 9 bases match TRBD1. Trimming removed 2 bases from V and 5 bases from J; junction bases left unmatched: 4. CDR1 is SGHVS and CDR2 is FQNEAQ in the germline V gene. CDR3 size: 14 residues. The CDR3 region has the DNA TGTGCCAGCAGCTTACGGGACAGGGCCCACGAGCAGTACTTC. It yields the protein CASSLRDRAHEQYF.

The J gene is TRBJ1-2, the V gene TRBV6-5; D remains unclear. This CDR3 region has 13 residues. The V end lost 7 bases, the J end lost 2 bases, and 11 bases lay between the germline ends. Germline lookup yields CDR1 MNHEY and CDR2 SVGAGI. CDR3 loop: CASTRGLNYGYTF. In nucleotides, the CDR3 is TGTGCCAGCACGAGAGGGCTCAACTATGGCTACACCTTC.

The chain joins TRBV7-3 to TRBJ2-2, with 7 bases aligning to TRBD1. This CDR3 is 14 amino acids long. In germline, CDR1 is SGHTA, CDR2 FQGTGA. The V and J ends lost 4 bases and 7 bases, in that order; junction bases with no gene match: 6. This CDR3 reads CASSYTGASGELFF. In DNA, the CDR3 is TGTGCCAGCAGCTACACAGGGGCGAGCGGGGAGCTGTTTTTT.